Reported below is one T cell receptor (beta chain). Under the authors' procedure: Sample TCR totals centred on a median of approximately 100,000, ranging roughly 20,000 to 690,600. MiXCR was run by TCRdb on the 5' RACE reads, yielding one entry per CDR3 protein. TCRdb's processing, not the study's, gives the V and J calls here. Found here are 70,000 to 85,000 distinct CDR3 sequences, roughly 15% of them singletons; the top ten hold 6.8%. Unfractionated whole blood yielded the extracted total RNA. The source of the sample is a study of human T cells and chemical hapten exposure. The source of this sequence is a female donor in good health.

The CDR3 DNA is TGCAGTGCTAGAGAAGGGACAGGGTTAGACATTCAGTACTTC. Translating it yields CSAREGTGLDIQYF. The V call is TRBV20-1, the J call TRBJ2-4, with TRBD1 matching over 9 bases. The CDR3 covers 14 residues. With 0 bases clipped from V and 8 bases from J, the junction kept 5 bases outside the gene matches. Per germline, CDR1 DFQATT and CDR2 SNEGSKA (reference sequence).